This TCR beta chain was sequenced during a study of T cell repertoires in cytomegalovirus infection. Study-wide results and limits: The response measured ex vivo was dominated by TCR beta clonotypes (HLA-C-restricted and CMV-specific).

CDR1 is SGHAT and CDR2 is FQNNGV in the germline V gene. The CDR3 sequence is 15 residues long. TCRdb reanalysed the reads using MiXCR and keeps one entry per CDR3 protein. The sample has approximately 340,000 distinct CDR3 sequences, almost 30% seen once. Concerning this clonotype itself: Its specificity is unknown. Sequence at one end of the junction differs from germline and may be a read error.

The chain recombines TRBV11-2 with TRBJ2-1; D not resolved. The source was cultured PBMCs, collected from culture after CMV antigen stimulation. This TCR was recovered from a human donor in good health (CMV status not recorded). Some clones in this sample may be carry-over from other donors' samples. The CDR3 protein is CASSLGPRPNNEQFF. CDR3 DNA sequence: TGTGCCAGCAGTTTAGGCCCGCGACCGAACAATGAGCAGTTCTTC.